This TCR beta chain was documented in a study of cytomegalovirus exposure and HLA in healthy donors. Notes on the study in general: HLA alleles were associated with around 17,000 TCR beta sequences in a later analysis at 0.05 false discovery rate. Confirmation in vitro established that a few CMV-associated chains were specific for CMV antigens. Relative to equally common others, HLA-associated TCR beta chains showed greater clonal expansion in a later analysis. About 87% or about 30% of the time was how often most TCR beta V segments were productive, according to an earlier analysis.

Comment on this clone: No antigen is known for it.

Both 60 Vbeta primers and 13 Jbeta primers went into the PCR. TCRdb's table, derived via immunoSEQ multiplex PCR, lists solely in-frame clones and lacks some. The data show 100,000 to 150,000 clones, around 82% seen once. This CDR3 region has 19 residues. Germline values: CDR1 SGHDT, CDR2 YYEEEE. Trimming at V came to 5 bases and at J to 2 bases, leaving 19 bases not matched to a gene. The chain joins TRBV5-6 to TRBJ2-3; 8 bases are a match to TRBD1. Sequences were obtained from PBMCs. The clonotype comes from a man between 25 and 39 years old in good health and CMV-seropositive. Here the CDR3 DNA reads TGTGCCAGCAGTAGACGGTCACAGGGGGGTGGGGATCTCACAGATACGCAGTATTTT. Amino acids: CASSRRSQGGGDLTDTQYF.